Presented here are 2 T cell receptor beta chains from one specimen sequenced in a study of persistence of HIV-infected CD4 T cells. The libraries were made with immunoSEQ version 4 in survey mode. Libraries were prepared by immunoSEQ multiplex PCR; TCRdb keeps only in-frame clonotypes and omits some of them. The sample consists of approximately 19,000 clones, 65% of them appearing once. Their antigens are not known. Stimulation used approximately 10 ug/mL lysate from CMV-infected fibroblasts. Sorting selected CD4+ T cells upregulating both CD40 ligand and CD69. Sequencing used CD4+ T cells sorted from PBMCs after approximately 19-hour stimulation, obtained from a patient who received antiretroviral therapy. Receptors originate from an adult woman with HIV who was CMV-seropositive.

The chain uses TRBV4-1 and TRBJ2-5, with unresolved D. The V end lost 4 bases, the J end lost 5 bases, and 14 bases lay between the germline ends. The CDR3 totals 14 residues. The germline CDR1 and CDR2 sequences are MGHRA and YSYEKL. Here the CDR3 reads CASSLLPGVETQYF. CDR3 coding DNA: TGCGCCAGCAGCCTACTGCCTGGTGTGGAGACCCAGTACTTC.

The V gene is TRBV9, the J gene TRBJ1-3, with 10 bases that match TRBD1. The CDR3 runs to 15 residues. J was trimmed by 5 bases and V by 4 bases; bases with no gene match: 6. Germline CDR1 is SGDLS and CDR2 is YYNGEE. CDR3 nucleotide sequence: TGTGCCAGCAGCCCCCGAGACAGGGGGCGAAACACCATATATTTT. Amino acid sequence: CASSPRDRGRNTIYF.